The 14 T cell receptor beta chains below come from one sample, sequenced in a study of blood T cell repertoires in COVID-19. TCRdb's copy holds only in-frame clones and misses some; the assay was immunoSEQ multiplex PCR. The sample has about 320,000 clones; around 85% are singletons. The sequenced sample was PBMCs or T cells enriched from blood (not recorded which). These receptors all come from a woman aged 30 to 39 who had been exposed to COVID-19.

This chain connects TRBV6-1 to TRBJ1-2, with D maybe TRBD1 (6 bases). From germline, CDR1 is MNHNS and CDR2 SASEGT. There are 15 residues in the CDR3. Trimming cost V 2 bases and J 4 bases, with 14 bases left between them. The DNA of the CDR3 is TGTGCCAGCAGTGAACCTCACGGACAGTCCTATGGCTACACCTTC. Its translation is CASSEPHGQSYGYTF.

The chain joins TRBV5-5 to TRBJ1-1; 11 nucleotides match TRBD1. Per the germline V gene, CDR1 is SGHKS and CDR2 is YYEKEE (reference sequence). The CDR3 loop spans 16 amino acids. The trim removed 4 bases at V and 5 bases at J, leaving 10 bases unmatched. DNA of the CDR3: TGTGCCAGCAGCCGAGGAAACGGACAGGGGGCTACTGAAGCTTTCTTT. It is translated as CASSRGNGQGATEAFF. The entire variable domain, with the rest obtained from reference TRBV5-5 and TRBJ1-1, is as follows: DAGVTQSPTHLIKTRGQQVTLRCSPISGHKSVSWYQQVLGQGPQFIFQYYEKEERGRGNFPDRFSARQFPNYSSELNVNALLLGDSALYLCASSRGNGQGATEAFFGQGTRLTVV.

CDR3 nucleotides: TGTGCCGGGGGAACAGGGACGAACACCGGGGAGCTGTTTTTT. Translating it yields CAGGTGTNTGELFF. The gene calls are TRBV11-1 and TRBJ2-2; D is perhaps TRBD1 (6 bases). V was cut by 11 bases and J by 0 bases, with 13 bases left in between. This CDR3 comprises 14 residues. Germline lookup yields CDR1 SGHAT and CDR2 FQDESV (reference sequence).

The chain is built from TRBV5-1 and TRBJ2-5, with 10 nucleotides matching TRBD2. This CDR3 is built from 16 residues. The V segment lost 5 bases and the J segment 5 bases; nucleotides outside the gene matches: 12. From germline, CDR1 is SGHRS and CDR2 YFSETQ. For the CDR3, the DNA is TGCGCCAGCAGGTGGGCTAGCGGGAGTCCGGGGGAGACCCAGTACTTC. This codes for CASRWASGSPGETQYF.

The chain combines TRBV5-1 with TRBJ1-1; D is undetermined. There are 15 residues in the CDR3. The germline CDR1 and CDR2 sequences are SGHRS and YFSETQ. Trimming pared 3 bases from V and 0 bases from J, leaving 12 bases between. The CDR3 region is CASSSNGNLNTEAFF. The CDR3 nucleotides are TGCGCCAGCAGCTCCAATGGTAACTTGAACACTGAAGCTTTCTTT.

The rearrangement links TRBV30 to TRBJ1-6, with a possible D match to TRBD1 (5 bases). Germline values: CDR1 GTSNPN, CDR2 SVGIG (reference sequence). The CDR3 contains 16 residues. Trimming removed 1 base at V and 8 bases at J, with 18 bases between. This chain's CDR3 is CAWSGVLPGPYSPLHF. The CDR3 coding sequence is TGTGCCTGGAGTGGGGTTTTGCCAGGGCCCTATTCACCCCTCCACTTT.

The genes are TRBV21-1 and TRBJ2-2; TRBD2 is the table's D call and was not checked against the DNA. TRBV21-1 is a listed pseudogene. This CDR3 has 13 amino acids. Written as DNA, the CDR3 is TGTGCCAGCTTGGGGACTGCCACCGGGGAGCTGTTTTTT. Translated, it gives CASLGTATGELFF.

The chain carries TRBV30 and TRBJ1-5; no clear D. This CDR3 has 15 amino acids. The ends were cut back, 2 bases at V and 3 bases at J, with 14 bases in the middle. The germline V gene has CDR1 GTSNPN and CDR2 SVGIG (reference sequence). CDR3 in DNA: TGTGCCTGGAGTTTTGGGCCGCAGCCCAATCAGCCCCAGCATTTT. Translating it yields CAWSFGPQPNQPQHF.

With respect to this clone: A clone one base away is much larger, so this may be a read error. The J gene is TRBJ1-2, the V gene TRBV2, with 10 bases lining up with TRBD1. The junction had 1 base not matched to a gene; V was cut back by 6 bases and J by 3 bases. The CDR3 is made up of 13 amino acids. Germline V gene data show CDR1 as SNHLY and CDR2 as FYNNEI. The CDR3 here is CASRGTGDYGYTF. In DNA form, the CDR3 reads TGTGCCAGCAGGGGGACAGGGGACTATGGCTACACCTTC.

The CDR3 DNA reads TGTGCCAGCAGTTCGCAGTGGGACAGGAGGGTAAGCGAGCAGTACTTC. This gives the protein CASSSQWDRRVSEQYF. The chain is built from TRBV27 and TRBJ2-7, with 8 bases aligning to TRBD1. Germline lookup yields CDR1 MNHEY and CDR2 SMNVEV (reference sequence). The CDR3 covers 16 residues. The V gene end was trimmed by 4 bases and the J gene end by 6 bases; junction bases not matched to a gene: 14.

The chain employs TRBV6-5 and TRBJ2-1, with D perhaps TRBD2 (6 bases). This CDR3 is built from 15 residues. Germline CDR1 reads MNHEY; CDR2 reads SVGAGI. The V gene lost 5 bases and the J gene lost 9 bases, with 20 bases spanning the gap. For the CDR3, the DNA is TGTGCCAGCAGTCCGGACGGATTGGGGGGACGTGAGCAGTTCTTC. Protein sequence: CASSPDGLGGREQFF.

This clone appeared a few times. The chain links TRBV5-6 to TRBJ2-7; tentatively, D is TRBD2 (6 bases). CDR3 length: 14 amino acids. Germline-derived CDR1 and CDR2 are SGHDT and YYEEEE. V shed 3 bases and J shed 7 bases, with 17 bases lying between them. In nucleotides, the CDR3 is TGTGCCAGCAGCTGGGGACTTGTTATGAGAGAGCAGTACTTC. Translating it yields CASSWGLVMREQYF.

This rearrangement joins TRBV4-3 to TRBJ1-2; 7 bases are shared with TRBD1. The CDR3 length is 15 residues. The germline V gene has CDR1 LGHNA and CDR2 YSLEER. V was clipped by 6 bases and J by 5 bases; unmatched bases: 12. CDR3 nucleotide sequence: TGCGCCAGCAGGAGGGAATCAACAGGGGATTATGGCTACACCTTC. This codes for CASRRESTGDYGYTF.

The V and J genes are TRBV30 and TRBJ2-1; 8 bases match TRBD2. The trim removed 0 bases at V and 5 bases at J, leaving 9 bases unmatched. CDR1 and CDR2 (germline): GTSNPN, SVGIG (reference sequence). This CDR3 is built from 16 residues. The CDR3 region is CAWSVSYGGDHNEQFF. The CDR3 region has the DNA TGTGCCTGGAGTGTATCCTACGGGGGGGACCACAATGAGCAGTTCTTC. Full variable domain (missing parts from reference TRBV30 and TRBJ2-1): SQTIHQWPATLVQPVGSPLSLECTVEGTSNPNLYWYRQAAGRGLQLLFYSVGIGQISSEVPQNLSASRPQDRQFILSSKKLLLSDSGFYLCAWSVSYGGDHNEQFFGPGTRLTVL.